Listed here is a single T cell receptor (beta chain). Its antigen is not identified. This record comes from a study of chemoradiotherapy in HPV16-positive cancers. Study details: Functional T-cell assays on two HPV16-positive patients' cells defined candidate HPV-specific clones and common TCR motifs. Whole-study results and caveats: During treatment, candidate HPV-specific clones and E7-related motifs expanded in tumor.

Germline values: CDR1 MNHEY, CDR2 SVGAGI. The germline V and J ends were trimmed by 0 bases and 9 bases, with 15 bases remaining between them. CDR3 length: 15 amino acids. Here immunoSEQ multiplex PCR was the method, and the copy in TCRdb shows in-frame clones only, minus some. The sample holds about 7,900 clones, 70% to 85% seen once. J is TRBJ2-1 and V is TRBV6-5; D might be TRBD2 (6 bases). The origin of this receptor is a human donor with HPV-associated anogenital cancer. The material was obtained from a patient who underwent chemoradiotherapy. CDR3 sequence: CASSYSNGYGGEQFF. The DNA for the CDR3 is TGTGCCAGCAGTTACTCGAACGGTTACGGGGGTGAGCAGTTCTTC.